The 27 T cell receptor beta chains given below trace back to one sample, sequenced in a study of control samples from healthy donors and cancer patients. Profiling relied on immunoSEQ multiplex PCR, and the TCRdb table lists in-frame clones only, not all of them. The repertoire has fewer than 150,000 clones, approximately 92% of them found once; the top ten carry roughly 2.5%. Source material: blood. The receptors here all came from a young man in good health.

The table lists this clone with a count of one. The DNA of the CDR3 is TGTGCCTGCACCCGGGGGGGTTTCGAGCAGTACGTC. Translating it yields CACTRGGFEQYV. The rearrangement links TRBV30 to TRBJ2-7, with 8 nucleotides matching TRBD2. Unmatched junction bases numbered 7, after V lost 6 bases and J lost 6 bases. This CDR3 contains 12 residues. Germline V CDR1 and CDR2: GTSNPN, SVGIG (reference sequence).

This clone was counted once. The chain couples TRBV11-3 to TRBJ1-1; D perhaps matches TRBD1 (5 bases). Deletions cut 1 base from V and 1 base from J, with 13 bases between. The CDR3 runs to 16 residues. The germline V gene encodes CDR1 SGHNT and CDR2 YENEEA. The DNA of the CDR3 is TGTGCCAGCAGCTTAGGGGGCCAGGGCAGGAACACTGAAGCTTTCTTT. It encodes CASSLGGQGRNTEAFF.

The J gene is TRBJ2-3, the V gene TRBV11-2; D might be TRBD1 (6 bases). The CDR3 has 16 residues. The germline V and J ends were trimmed by 7 bases and 2 bases, with 19 bases remaining between them. Germline values: CDR1 SGHAT, CDR2 FQNNGV. The CDR3 sequence: CASTLQGSRPTDTQYF. The CDR3 DNA follows: TGTGCCAGCACCCTCCAGGGGAGTCGACCCACAGATACGCAGTATTTT.

The V and J genes are TRBV19 and TRBJ1-1; D is perhaps TRBD1 (6 bases). The V gene's germline CDR1 is LNHDA and CDR2 SQIVND (reference sequence). Trimming stripped 5 bases from V and 0 bases from J, with 10 bases between. The length of the CDR3 is 14 residues. In DNA, the CDR3 is TGTGCCAGTAGTTCCGGACAGCTGAACACTGAAGCTTTCTTT. Translating gives CASSSGQLNTEAFF.

This chain connects TRBV2 to TRBJ2-5; 8 positions agree with TRBD2. Germline CDR1 reads SNHLY; CDR2 reads FYNNEI. This CDR3 region has 14 residues. Trimming cost V 4 bases and J 2 bases; bases outside gene matches: 3. CDR3 sequence: CASSGLALQETQYF. The CDR3 bases are TGTGCCAGCAGTGGACTAGCGCTACAAGAGACCCAGTACTTC.

This clone was detected only a few times. This chain uses TRBV2 with TRBJ1-1; D is unclear. The CDR3 covers 11 residues. The V and J ends lost 5 bases and 8 bases respectively, with 9 bases between them. CDR1 SNHLY and CDR2 FYNNEI come from the germline V gene. The CDR3 DNA sequence: TGTGCCAGCAGTCGACAAGCAGAAGCTTTCTTT. Its translation: CASSRQAEAFF.

This rearrangement joins TRBV7-9 to TRBJ1-6; the match to TRBD1 covers 7 bases. The trim removed 2 bases at V and 9 bases at J, leaving 7 bases unmatched. Germline V CDR1 and CDR2: SEHNR, FQNEAQ (reference sequence). The CDR3 extends over 15 amino acids. Written as DNA, the CDR3 is TGTGCCAGCAGCTTATCGCGTAGGGGGCTTTCACCCCTCCACTTT. Translating it yields CASSLSRRGLSPLHF.

The chain combines TRBV4-1 with TRBJ2-2; TRBD1 might be the D (6 bases). This CDR3 contains 15 residues. Germline V gene sequence: CDR1 MGHRA, CDR2 YSYEKL. V lost 6 bases and J lost 5, with 16 bases in between. CDR3 nucleotide sequence: TGCGCCAGCAGTTCCGACAGGCTCTTAACCGGGGAGCTGTTTTTT. Translated: CASSSDRLLTGELFF.

This rearrangement joins TRBV11-3 to TRBJ2-1; TRBD2 matches 13 bases. J gave up 7 bases and V 5 bases, and 11 bases lay outside the gene matches. The germline V gene encodes CDR1 SGHNT and CDR2 YENEEA. The CDR3 extends over 17 amino acids. The CDR3, as DNA: TGTGCCAGCAGCCGAAGGACTAGCGGGAGTAATGGAAATGAGCAGTTCTTC. Translated: CASSRRTSGSNGNEQFF.

The V and J genes are TRBV6-4 and TRBJ2-1; TRBD2 agrees at 14 bases. The CDR3 is made up of 18 amino acids. V lost 6 bases, J lost 2 bases, and 9 bases stayed unmatched. The V gene's germline CDR1 is MRHNA and CDR2 SNTAGT. The CDR3 spells CASSLPGTSGRTYNEQFF. The DNA for the CDR3 is TGTGCCAGCAGCCTCCCCGGGACTAGCGGGAGAACCTACAATGAGCAGTTCTTC.

Here the CDR3 reads CASSPREGDGEKLFF. The CDR3 nucleotides are TGTGCCAGCAGCCCGCGCGAGGGAGATGGTGAAAAACTGTTTTTT. The rearrangement links TRBV11-3 to TRBJ1-4; D is uncertain. CDR1 SGHNT and CDR2 YENEEA come from the germline V gene. Trimming shortened V by 5 bases and J by 7 bases, and 17 bases separated the two germline ends. The CDR3 contains 15 residues.

The V gene is TRBV6-2 or TRBV6-3, the J gene TRBJ2-1; 8 bases are a match to TRBD2. The trim removed 4 bases at V and 2 bases at J, leaving 7 bases unmatched. This CDR3 region has 16 residues. Germline CDR1 is MNHEY and CDR2 is SVGEGT. As DNA, the CDR3 is TGTGCCAGCAGTTCCGAGCGGGAGACCGCCTACAATGAGCAGTTCTTC. Encoded protein: CASSSERETAYNEQFF.

The V gene is TRBV5-1, the J gene TRBJ2-5; D is undetermined. Between the trimmed V and J ends, which lost 0 bases and 4 bases, there was a span of 10 bases. The CDR3 totals 14 residues. The V gene's germline CDR1 is SGHRS and CDR2 YFSETQ. The DNA for the CDR3 is TGCGCCAGCAGCTTGGGAAATAGACCAGAGACCCAGTACTTC. Translated, it gives CASSLGNRPETQYF.

This chain connects TRBV28 to TRBJ2-4; 9 bases are shared with TRBD2. The germline V gene has CDR1 MDHEN and CDR2 SYDVKM. J was trimmed by 0 bases and V by 2 bases; bases with no gene match: 8. The CDR3 length is 18 residues. CDR3 nucleotides: TGTGCCAGCAGTTTAAAAGTTAGCGGGAGTCAAGCCAAAAACATTCAGTACTTC. It specifies CASSLKVSGSQAKNIQYF.

The chain has TRBV28 and TRBJ1-2; a weak D match, TRBD1 (6 bases). V was trimmed by 2 bases and J by 3 bases, leaving 16 bases between them. The CDR3 consists of 16 residues. The germline V gene has CDR1 MDHEN and CDR2 SYDVKM. CDR3 nucleotides: TGTGCCAGCAGTTTACGGGTGAGGCAGGGGTACTATGGCTACACCTTC. Its translation is CASSLRVRQGYYGYTF.

The CDR3: CASSLTSETYNEQFF. The CDR3 coding sequence is TGTGCCAGCAGCTTGACTAGCGAGACTTACAATGAGCAGTTCTTC. V usage is TRBV7-2 and J usage is TRBJ2-1; 8 bases fit TRBD2. V was pared by 3 bases and J by 4 bases, with 5 bases of the junction left unmatched. The CDR3 consists of 15 residues. Germline V gene data show CDR1 as SGHTA and CDR2 as FQGNSA.

The chain employs TRBV28 and TRBJ2-5, with a possible D match to TRBD2 (6 bases). The CDR3 length is 16 residues. Trimming removed 9 bases at V and 5 bases at J, with 25 bases between. Looked up from germline, CDR1 is MDHEN and CDR2 is SYDVKM. The CDR3 loop is CASPRSRESAVETQYF. In DNA form, the CDR3 reads TGTGCCAGTCCTAGGTCCCGGGAGTCAGCGGTGGAGACCCAGTACTTC.

The CDR3 bases are TGTGCCAGCAGTTCCGGGACTAGCGGGAGTAATGAGCAGTTCTTC. Translating gives CASSSGTSGSNEQFF. The rearrangement uses TRBV6-5 and TRBJ2-1; 14 nucleotides agree with TRBD2. V dropped 4 bases and J dropped 7; count of bases not matched to a gene: 3. This CDR3 region has 15 residues. CDR1 and CDR2 from the germline V gene are MNHEY and SVGAGI.

V gene TRBV19 combines with J gene TRBJ2-1; 8 nucleotides match TRBD1. This CDR3 region has 15 residues. J lost 7 bases, V lost 9 bases, and 14 bases had no gene match. Germline V gene data show CDR1 as LNHDA and CDR2 as SQIVND (reference sequence). For the CDR3, the DNA is TGTGCCAGCCTGGGGGCTCAGGGGGCTTGGAATGAGCAGTTCTTC. It translates to CASLGAQGAWNEQFF.

This chain joins TRBV2 and TRBJ1-1; 8 bases match TRBD1. This CDR3 comprises 12 residues. Germline loops: CDR1 SNHLY, CDR2 FYNNEI. Germline trimming cut 8 bases from V and 5 bases from J; bases unmatched to any gene: 4. The CDR3 DNA reads as TGTGCCAGCTTGGACAGGGCGACTGAAGCTTTCTTT. It yields the protein CASLDRATEAFF. The full variable domain, with the rest looked up from reference TRBV2 and TRBJ1-1, is EPEVTQTPSHQVTQMGQEVILRCVPISNHLYFYWYRQILGQKVEFLVSFYNNEISEKSEIFDDQFSVERPDGSNFTLKIRSTKLEDSAMYFCASLDRATEAFFGQGTRLTVV.

This clone has just a few counts. V is TRBV3-1 (or the pseudogene TRBV3-2) and J is TRBJ2-2; D remains ambiguous. Germline loops: CDR1 LGHDT, CDR2 YNNKEL (reference sequence). The CDR3 is made up of 12 amino acids. V was trimmed by 8 bases and J by 6 bases, leaving 10 bases between them. CDR3 sequence: CASPNTAGELFF. The CDR3, as DNA: TGTGCCAGCCCTAACACAGCCGGGGAGCTGTTTTTT.

V gene TRBV6-5 combines with J gene TRBJ2-1, with D maybe TRBD2 (5 bases). Germline V lookup: CDR1 MNHEY, CDR2 SVGAGI. V gave up 5 bases and J gave up 5 bases, with 13 bases separating them. The CDR3 has 14 residues. CDR3 coding DNA: TGTGCCAGCAGTCCCGGGGTTAAAAACAATGAGCAGTTCTTC. Translation gives CASSPGVKNNEQFF.

The chain links TRBV13 to TRBJ2-2; tentatively, D is TRBD1 or TRBD2 (5 bases each). V shed 5 bases and J shed 5 bases, with 18 bases lying between them. The CDR3 is 16 amino acids. The germline V gene has CDR1 PRHDT and CDR2 FYEKMQ (reference sequence). The chain's CDR3 is CASSIAGTGGTGELFF. The CDR3 DNA reads TGTGCCAGCAGCATAGCCGGGACGGGCGGAACCGGGGAGCTGTTTTTT.

This chain connects TRBV7-9 to TRBJ1-1, with D perhaps matching TRBD1 (5 bases). Germline V gene data show CDR1 as SEHNR and CDR2 as FQNEAQ (reference sequence). Between the trimmed V and J ends, which lost 1 base and 4 bases, there was a span of 10 bases. The CDR3 runs 14 residues. CDR3 region: CASSLEGRGTEAFF. Here the CDR3 DNA reads TGTGCCAGCAGCTTAGAGGGACGAGGCACTGAAGCTTTCTTT.

V is TRBV5-4 and J is TRBJ2-2; 7 positions agree with TRBD2. Trimming cost V 8 bases and J 6 bases; bases outside gene matches: 7. The CDR3 consists of 13 residues. Germline CDR1 and CDR2: SGHNT and YYREEE (reference sequence). The CDR3 here is CASQEREPGELFF. The CDR3 region has the DNA TGTGCCAGTCAGGAGCGGGAACCCGGGGAGCTGTTTTTT.

The genes are TRBV4-1 and TRBJ1-1; D perhaps matches TRBD1 (6 bases). Germline values: CDR1 MGHRA, CDR2 YSYEKL. This CDR3 has 14 amino acids. V lost 3 bases, J lost 6 bases, and 14 bases lay in between. The CDR3 here is CASSQIGQRAEAFF. In DNA form, the CDR3 reads TGCGCCAGCAGCCAGATCGGACAGAGGGCTGAAGCTTTCTTT.

V gene TRBV27 combines with J gene TRBJ1-5, with TRBD1 matching 8 bases. The CDR3 is made up of 17 amino acids. Germline V gene lookup returns CDR1 MNHEY and CDR2 SMNVEV (reference sequence). V was clipped by 0 bases and J by 6 bases; unmatched bases: 10. CDR3 region: CASSLSLTGAVVQPQHF. The CDR3 coding sequence is TGTGCCAGCAGTTTATCCCTGACAGGGGCCGTGGTTCAGCCCCAGCATTTT.